The clone carrying this TCR beta chain has just a few counts. What it binds is unknown. This entry comes from a study of post-analysis software for immune sequencing data. Study outcomes and limitations: Normalized Chao1 diversity in multiple sclerosis patients fell significantly below that of controls. Samples made in the same batch grouped tightly together by F measure. TRBV segments more frequent in patients than in controls numbered roughly 5 and included TRBV5-6, TRBV5-1 and TRBV20-1.

From germline, CDR1 is SGHRS and CDR2 YFSETQ. CDR3 length: 15 amino acids. V was clipped by 1 base and J by 4 bases, with 13 bases between them. Unique molecular identifiers tagged the TCR beta cDNA libraries. From the PCR reads, TCRdb called clonotypes with MiXCR, one entry per CDR3 protein. The data hold some 690,000 distinct CDR3 sequences, with roughly 27% observed a single time. This TCR came from a girl under 18 with multiple sclerosis. V gene TRBV5-1 combines with J gene TRBJ2-3; D is unclear. Sequenced sample: blood. The CDR3 protein is CASSLSSGAPDTQYF. Written as DNA, the CDR3 is TGCGCCAGCAGCTTGTCGTCCGGAGCCCCAGATACGCAGTATTTT. The complete variable domain, with remaining parts taken from reference TRBV5-1 and TRBJ2-3, reads KAGVTQTPRYLIKTRGQQVTLSCSPISGHRSVSWYQQTPGQGLQFLFEYFSETQRNKGNFPGRFSGRQFSNSRSEMNVSTLELGDSALYLCASSLSSGAPDTQYFGPGTRLTVL.